What follows describes a single TCR beta chain. Its specificity is unknown. The source of the sample is a study of shared clonotypes between healthy human individuals. Turning to the study itself: Researchers drew samples from a couple of women and a few men aged 18 to 49. Study results and limitations: Among donors, the sharing of clonotypes was expected to be influenced by sequencing depth.

The unsorted PBMC sample used ten immunoSEQ deep assay plates. TCRdb keeps only in-frame clones here, not all; method: immunoSEQ multiplex PCR. The data show roughly 480,000 clones, around 80% seen once. V shed 5 bases, J shed 1 base, and the junction held 8 bases outside the gene matches. Germline values: CDR1 LNHDA, CDR2 SQIVND (reference sequence). CDR3 length: 15 amino acids. The sequenced sample was PBMCs. The TCR comes from a middle-aged woman in good health. Some clones in this sample may be carry-over from other donors' samples. V is TRBV19 and J is TRBJ2-7; 7 bases map to TRBD1. CDR3: CASSPPDRHSYEQYF. Here the CDR3 DNA reads TGTGCCAGTAGTCCGCCGGACAGGCATTCCTACGAGCAGTACTTC.